This record covers a single T cell receptor (beta chain). The junction does not match germline at one end; this may be a read error. The data stem from a study of blood T cell repertoires in COVID-19. About the research overall: T cells, B-cell-depleted T cells, or PBMCs provided the cDNA or gDNA that served as material.

Libraries were prepared by immunoSEQ multiplex PCR; TCRdb keeps only in-frame clonotypes and omits some of them. This sample yields 150,000 to 200,000 clones, of which approximately 90% are seen a single time; about 1.9% belongs to the top ten. The CDR3 contains 15 residues. Germline V gives CDR1 SGHAT, CDR2 FQNNGV. The chain employs TRBV11-2 and TRBJ2-2, with D perhaps TRBD2 (5 bases). The sample was peripheral blood. The receptor's source is a man between 18 and 29 years old who had recovered from COVID-19. Here the CDR3 DNA reads TGTGCCAGCAGTTTAGGGCTAGCAGGCACCGGGGAGCTGTTTTTT. The encoded protein is CASSLGLAGTGELFF.